Listed below are T cell receptor beta chains from one sample, sequenced in a study of shared clonotypes between healthy human individuals. Only in-frame clones appear in the TCRdb table, and some are missing; sequencing was by immunoSEQ multiplex PCR. The sample shows around 2,000,000 clones, 95% of them seen only once. The sequenced sample was naive CD4+ T cells sorted from blood. All receptors come from a man between 18 and 35 years old in good health. Each CDR3 is given with its conserved first and last residue. A D gene is named only where the DNA matches it firmly. A clone size is listed for some rows: how often the clone was seen (once, few, many), or a class if it is expanded.

v_gene	j_gene	d_gene	abundance	CDR3aa	CDR3nt
TRBV6-1	TRBJ1-1	.	.	CASTPGANTEAFF	TGTGCCAGCACCCCGGGGGCGAACACTGAAGCTTTCTTT
TRBV9	TRBJ2-2	TRBD1	.	CASSVLPGQGAGELFF	TGTGCCAGCAGCGTTCTACCGGGACAGGGTGCCGGGGAGCTGTTTTTT
TRBV6-1	TRBJ2-2	TRBD1	.	CASSRDRDTGELFF	TGTGCCAGCAGTCGTGACAGGGACACCGGGGAGCTGTTTTTT
TRBV18	TRBJ2-5	TRBD1	.	CASSPSGQGPETQYF	TGTGCCAGCTCGCCCTCGGGACAGGGCCCGGAGACCCAGTACTTC
TRBV6-1	TRBJ2-7	TRBD1	.	CASSDGTGLHF	TGTGCCAGCAGTGATGGGACAGGGCTACACTTC
TRBV4-1	TRBJ2-5	TRBD2	.	CASCRGDLAGARQETQYF	TGCGCCAGCTGTCGGGGGGATTTAGCGGGGGCCCGACAAGAGACCCAGTACTTC
TRBV5-1	TRBJ2-1	TRBD1	.	CASRWTGSSYNEQFF	TGCGCCAGCAGATGGACAGGGAGCTCCTACAATGAGCAGTTCTTC
TRBV19	TRBJ1-1	.	.	CASSIGDKSEAFF	TGTGCCAGTAGTATCGGGGACAAATCTGAAGCTTTCTTT
TRBV2	TRBJ2-2	TRBD2	.	CASKGTSGARELFF	TGTGCCAGTAAAGGGACTAGCGGTGCGAGGGAGCTGTTTTTT
TRBV29-1	TRBJ2-1	TRBD1	.	CSTTGGKYNEQFF	TGCAGCACGACAGGGGGGAAATACAATGAGCAGTTCTTC
TRBV30	TRBJ1-3	.	once	CAWRKGNTIYF	TGTGCCTGGAGAAAGGGAAACACCATATATTTT
TRBV5-4	TRBJ2-7	TRBD2	.	CASSSTSGSSYEQYF	TGTGCCAGCAGCTCCACTAGCGGTAGCTCCTACGAGCAGTACTTC
TRBV9	TRBJ2-7	.	once	CASSVAGGEGGSSYEQYF	TGTGCCAGCAGCGTAGCTGGAGGAGAAGGGGGAAGCTCCTACGAGCAGTACTTC
TRBV25-1	TRBJ2-7	.	once	CASSGDYYEQYF	TGTGCCAGCAGTGGTGACTACTACGAGCAGTACTTC
TRBV10-3	TRBJ2-5	.	.	CAMNRELQETQYF	TGTGCCATGAACCGGGAACTCCAAGAGACCCAGTACTTC
TRBV5-1	TRBJ1-3	.	.	CASSLSPAGSSGNTIYF	TGCGCCAGCAGCTTGTCCCCCGCGGGGAGCTCTGGAAACACCATATATTTT
TRBV18	TRBJ2-4	.	.	CASSPGSESIQYF	TGTGCCAGCTCACCGGGGTCGGAGAGCATTCAGTACTTC
TRBV6-6	TRBJ1-1	.	once	CASSIDSAEAFF	TGTGCCAGCAGCATAGACTCGGCCGAAGCTTTCTTT
TRBV29-1	TRBJ1-5	.	.	CSVGDGGPQHF	TGCAGCGTTGGAGACGGTGGGCCCCAGCATTTT
TRBV5-1	TRBJ2-5	TRBD1	.	CASSTRQGASETQYF	TGCGCCAGCAGCACCCGACAGGGGGCGTCGGAGACCCAGTACTTC
TRBV5-1	TRBJ2-2	.	.	CASSFGHPANTGELFF	TGCGCCAGCAGCTTTGGACACCCCGCGAACACCGGGGAGCTGTTTTTT
TRBV11-2	TRBJ1-1	.	.	CASSPAVVPGTEAFF	TGTGCCAGCAGCCCCGCGGTCGTACCCGGGACTGAAGCTTTCTTT
TRBV5-1	TRBJ2-1	TRBD2	.	CASSPGTSGAYNEQFF	TGCGCCAGCAGCCCGGGCACTAGCGGGGCCTACAATGAGCAGTTCTTC
TRBV18	TRBJ2-7	.	.	CASSSGYNYEQYF	TGTGCCAGCTCATCGGGTTACAACTACGAGCAGTACTTC
TRBV7-9	TRBJ2-7	TRBD2	.	CASSLTSGGSYEQYF	TGTGCCAGCAGCTTAACTAGCGGGGGGTCCTACGAGCAGTACTTC
TRBV10-2	TRBJ1-6	.	.	CASSGGERGPLHF	TGCGCCAGCAGTGGAGGCGAACGGGGGCCCCTCCACTTT
TRBV7-2	TRBJ1-2	.	.	CASSLGSPNIYGYTF	TGTGCCAGCAGCTTAGGGAGCCCCAACATCTATGGCTACACCTTC
TRBV2	TRBJ1-3	.	.	CASTEAVSGNTIYF	TGTGCCAGCACCGAGGCTGTCTCTGGAAACACCATATATTTT
TRBV6-6	TRBJ1-5	TRBD1	.	CATSGQGDQPQHF	TGTGCCACCTCGGGACAGGGGGATCAGCCCCAGCATTTT
TRBV7-2	TRBJ1-2	TRBD1	.	CASSLLALSGGGGDYGYTF	TGTGCCAGCAGCTTATTGGCCTTGTCAGGGGGCGGCGGGGACTATGGCTACACCTTC
TRBV2	TRBJ1-1	TRBD1	.	CASLLGQGLRSEAFF	TGTGCCAGCCTCCTGGGACAGGGTTTAAGGTCTGAAGCTTTCTTT
TRBV6-6	TRBJ1-1	.	.	CASSYSARSTEAFF	TGTGCCAGCAGTTACTCCGCCAGGAGCACTGAAGCTTTCTTT
TRBV6-7	TRBJ1-1	.	.	CASSYHKAFF	TGTGCCAGCAGTTACCATAAAGCTTTCTTT
TRBV6-1	TRBJ1-2	TRBD1	.	CASSAGQGQWSRYGYTF	TGTGCCAGCAGTGCGGGACAGGGGCAGTGGAGCCGATATGGCTACACCTTC
TRBV4-1	TRBJ1-2	TRBD1	.	CASSQEQGANYGYTF	TGCGCCAGCAGCCAAGAACAGGGGGCGAACTATGGCTACACCTTC
TRBV6-5	TRBJ1-1	.	.	CASSYLGPNTEAFF	TGTGCCAGCAGTTACTTAGGACCGAATACTGAAGCTTTCTTT
TRBV6-5	TRBJ1-6	TRBD1	.	CASRRGQAYNSPLHF	TGTGCCAGCAGGAGAGGACAGGCTTATAATTCACCCCTCCACTTT
TRBV25-1	TRBJ1-1	TRBD1	.	CASMPPGTVNTEAFF	TGTGCCAGCATGCCCCCCGGGACAGTCAACACTGAAGCTTTCTTT
TRBV7-2	TRBJ1-1	.	.	CASSLDPNTEAFF	TGTGCCAGCAGCTTAGACCCTAACACTGAAGCTTTCTTT
TRBV2	TRBJ2-4	.	.	CASSGVSGGIQYF	TGTGCCAGCAGTGGGGTTAGTGGCGGCATTCAGTACTTC
TRBV5-4	TRBJ2-6	TRBD1	.	CASSPQGQGMTGANVLTF	TGTGCCAGCAGCCCCCAGGGACAGGGGATGACTGGGGCCAACGTCCTGACTTTC
TRBV2	TRBJ2-7	.	.	CASSEYGYEQYF	TGTGCCAGCAGTGAATATGGTTACGAGCAGTACTTC
TRBV5-4	TRBJ2-5	.	.	CASSLEYGETQYF	TGTGCCAGCAGCTTGGAATACGGAGAGACCCAGTACTTC
TRBV5-5	TRBJ1-1	.	.	CASSLGVNTEAFF	TGTGCCAGCAGCTTGGGGGTGAACACTGAAGCTTTCTTT
TRBV27	TRBJ1-2	.	once	CASRLTGTTYGYTF	TGTGCCAGCAGGCTAACCGGGACAACCTATGGCTACACCTTC
TRBV7-8	TRBJ1-5	.	.	CASSLLSSSSSGPQHF	TGTGCCAGCAGCTTACTATCCTCGTCATCGTCGGGCCCCCAGCATTTT
TRBV2	TRBJ2-2	.	.	CASSGGGTNTGELFF	TGTGCCAGCAGTGGGGGCGGGACGAACACCGGGGAGCTGTTTTTT
TRBV4-1	TRBJ2-7	.	.	CASSQDWEDEQYF	TGCGCCAGCAGCCAAGATTGGGAGGACGAGCAGTACTTC
TRBV5-1	TRBJ2-3	.	.	CASSLGTPGGDTQYF	TGCGCCAGCAGCTTGGGGACCCCCGGAGGGGATACGCAGTATTTT
TRBV5-6	TRBJ1-2	TRBD1	once	CASSLGQGYYGYTF	TGTGCCAGCAGTTTGGGACAGGGTTACTATGGCTACACCTTC
TRBV4-2	TRBJ2-1	.	.	CASSQASTVDYNEQFF	TGTGCCAGCAGCCAAGCATCGACAGTAGACTACAATGAGCAGTTCTTC
TRBV6-1	TRBJ2-1	.	.	CASRGPLNEQFF	TGTGCCAGCAGGGGACCTTTGAATGAGCAGTTCTTC
TRBV6-1	TRBJ1-5	.	few	CASSEAASVFGQPQHF	TGTGCCAGCAGTGAAGCTGCGTCGGTGTTTGGTCAGCCCCAGCATTTT
TRBV7-9	TRBJ2-7	.	once	CASSFDYTYEQYF	TGTGCCAGCAGCTTCGACTACACCTACGAGCAGTACTTC